A selection of T cell receptor beta chains follows, all from one sample in a study of shared clonotypes between healthy human individuals. Data came from immunoSEQ multiplex PCR; TCRdb stores just in-frame clones and leaves some out. The sample contains 450,000 to 500,000 clones, more than 75% of which appear only once. The source material was PBMCs. All receptors derive from a woman aged 40-49 years in good health. Some clones in this sample may be carry-over from other donors' samples. Each CDR3 is given with its conserved first and last residue. The D gene is left open where the match is weak.

j_gene,d_gene,v_gene,CDR3aa
TRBJ1-1,NA,TRBV7-2,CASSSSPGEYTEAFF
TRBJ2-7,TRBD1,TRBV7-9,CASSRTGQGAWEQYF
TRBJ1-4,NA,TRBV14,CASSQAGRKLFF
NA,TRBD2,TRBV10-3,CAISESSYGGSSEQYF
TRBJ2-7,NA,TRBV21-1,CASSKVIFETSGSHEQYF
TRBJ2-3,NA,TRBV5-1,CASSVGALTDTQYF
TRBJ2-2,NA,TRBV29-1,CSVTLAWTTGELFF
TRBJ2-1,TRBD1,TRBV6-5,CASSYLQTGGEQFF
TRBJ1-5,NA,TRBV27,CASKAKGVSHSNQPQHF
TRBJ1-5,NA,TRBV7-8,CASSFSDGDQPQHF
TRBJ2-5,TRBD2,TRBV9,CASSPETSGETQYF
TRBJ2-3,NA,TRBV14,CASSQDITSTDTQYF
TRBJ2-1,NA,TRBV27,CASSPTLLDPYNEQFF
TRBJ1-2,NA,TRBV6-1,CASSESAKNYGYTF
TRBJ2-3,NA,TRBV5-4,CASSLDYTDTQYF
TRBJ2-3,TRBD1,TRBV5-1,CASTRGNDRVIKDTQYF
TRBJ2-7,TRBD2,TRBV6-5,CASSYQGSGSTYEQYF
TRBJ1-1,NA,TRBV2,CASSERGVTEAFF
TRBJ2-5,NA,TRBV7-9,CASSSPLGETQYF
TRBJ1-2,NA,TRBV18,CASSPEQVYGYTF
TRBJ1-3,TRBD1,TRBV10-3,CAIRRGQGPSPSGNTIYF
TRBJ2-7,NA,TRBV5-1,CASSLGYPYEQYF
TRBJ2-3,TRBD2,TRBV5-5,CASSLEGLAGSTDTQYF
TRBJ2-2,NA,TRBV15,CATSRDMREVGGELFF
TRBJ2-1,NA,TRBV18,CASSPPGGTAYNEQFF
TRBJ2-7,NA,TRBV7-9,CASSLAVGRTDEQYF
TRBJ2-5,NA,TRBV21-1,CASSKAGGGAQYF
TRBJ2-2,NA,TRBV6-4,CASGRGQGGELFF
TRBJ2-7,NA,TRBV11-2,CASSFGVHEQYF
TRBJ2-2,NA,TRBV2,CASREYDTGELFF
TRBJ2-7,NA,TRBV4-3,CASSQAGAPNEQYF
TRBJ1-2,NA,TRBV10-3,CAISEGWPAPGYTF
TRBJ1-5,TRBD1,TRBV4-1,CASSRRTGPVSNQPQHF
TRBJ2-5,TRBD2,TRBV7-9,CASSGGPSGAEETQYF
TRBJ2-7,TRBD1,TRBV10-1,CASGRQGLFYEQYF
TRBJ1-4,NA,TRBV19,CASSIVGGFATNEKLFF
TRBJ2-1,NA,TRBV23-1,CASSLPEQFF
TRBJ2-7,NA,TRBV5-1,CASSLVQGNYEQYF
TRBJ1-2,NA,TRBV28,CASSLGVYGYTF
TRBJ2-1,TRBD2,TRBV2,CASSRTSEQFF
TRBJ2-1,TRBD2,TRBV6-1,CASRSGTSGRNEQFF
TRBJ1-4,NA,TRBV4-3,CASSPTGNPNEKLFF
TRBJ2-1,TRBD1,TRBV11-2,CASSLELGSGGNNEQFF
TRBJ2-5,TRBD2,TRBV2,CASETSGSAETQYF
TRBJ1-2,NA,TRBV28,CASSPPTGPYGYTF
TRBJ2-2,TRBD1,TRBV2,CASSEWDRGLGELFF
TRBJ1-1,TRBD1,TRBV5-1,CASSTGQGMNTEAFF
TRBJ1-3,NA,TRBV7-2,CASTPPVALSGNTIYF
TRBJ2-7,TRBD1,TRBV6-1,CASSEGTGGLGQYF
TRBJ2-7,TRBD2,TRBV2,CASSDPGRWDSYEQYF
TRBJ2-2,TRBD2,TRBV10-3,CATGTSGSSGELFF
TRBJ2-7,NA,TRBV7-9,CASSLAHVGNYEQYF
TRBJ1-2,NA,TRBV10-1,CASSESGYTF
TRBJ2-1,NA,TRBV9,CASSGRSSYNEQFF
TRBJ2-3,TRBD2,TRBV6-4,CASSISGGATDTQYF
TRBJ2-1,NA,TRBV10-3,CAIIRAERNEQFF
TRBJ2-6,TRBD1,TRBV30,CAWGTDLSGANVLTF
TRBJ2-3,TRBD2,TRBV10-2,CASALLARLTDTQYF
TRBJ2-2,NA,TRBV7-3,CASSLIGGNSGGELFF